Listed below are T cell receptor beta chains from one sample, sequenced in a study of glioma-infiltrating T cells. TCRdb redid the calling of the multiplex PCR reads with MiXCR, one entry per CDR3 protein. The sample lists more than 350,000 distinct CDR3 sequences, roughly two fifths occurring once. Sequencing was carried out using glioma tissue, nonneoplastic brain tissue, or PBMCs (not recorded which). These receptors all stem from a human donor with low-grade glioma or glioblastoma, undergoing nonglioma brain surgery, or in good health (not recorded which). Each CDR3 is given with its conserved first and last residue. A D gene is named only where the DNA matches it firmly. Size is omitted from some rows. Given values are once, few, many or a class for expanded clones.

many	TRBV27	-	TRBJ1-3	CASSLAGPAGNTIYF	TGTGCCAGCAGTTTGGCAGGTCCCGCGGGAAACACCATATATTTT
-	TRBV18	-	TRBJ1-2	CASSPSGQVFFDYTF	TGTGCCAGCTCACCATCGGGACAAGTCTTCTTCGACTACACCTTC
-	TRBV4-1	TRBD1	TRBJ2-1	CASSQGQGFVNEQFF	TGCGCCAGCAGCCAGGGACAGGGTTTTGTCAATGAGCAGTTCTTC
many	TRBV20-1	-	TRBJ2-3	CSARDGSGDPDTQYF	TGCAGTGCTAGAGATGGGTCCGGGGACCCAGATACGCAGTATTTT
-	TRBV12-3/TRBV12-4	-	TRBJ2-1	CASNLRGSYNEQFF	TGCGCCAGCAACCTCAGGGGCTCCTACAATGAGCAGTTCTTC
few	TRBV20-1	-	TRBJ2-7	CSARGGTYPYEQYF	TGCAGTGCTAGAGGTGGTACATACCCCTACGAGCAGTACTTC
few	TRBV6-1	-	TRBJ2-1	CASSRAPQRVYNEQFF	TGTGCCAGCAGTCGAGCCCCCCAGCGGGTGTACAATGAGCAGTTCTTC
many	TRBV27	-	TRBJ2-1	CASSPVADYNEQFF	TGTGCCAGCAGCCCGGTAGCGGACTACAATGAGCAGTTCTTC
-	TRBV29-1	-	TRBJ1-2	CSVEESQFDFGYTF	TGCAGCGTTGAGGAGTCACAGTTCGACTTTGGCTACACCTTC
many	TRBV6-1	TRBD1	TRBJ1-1	CASSLGNRDSLNTEAFF	TGTGCCAGCAGTTTAGGGAACCGGGACAGCTTGAACACTGAAGCTTTCTTT
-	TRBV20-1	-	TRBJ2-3	CSASRSFGPRTDTQYF	TGCAGTGCTAGCCGGTCCTTTGGGCCCCGCACAGATACGCAGTATTTT
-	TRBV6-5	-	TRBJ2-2	CASSLSGDNIGELFF	TGTGCCAGCAGTTTAAGCGGAGATAACATTGGGGAGCTGTTTTTT
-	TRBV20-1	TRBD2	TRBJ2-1	CSASPGAGGNEQLF	TGCAGTGCTAGCCCTGGTGCGGGGGGGAATGAGCAGCTCTTC
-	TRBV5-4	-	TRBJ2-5	CASSLWRLETQYF	TGTGCCAGCAGCTTATGGCGGTTGGAGACCCAGTACTTC
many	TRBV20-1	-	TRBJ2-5	CSAEGPPAETQYF	TGCAGTGCCGAGGGTCCCCCCGCGGAGACCCAGTACTTC
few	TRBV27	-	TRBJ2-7	CASSIHSTKSSYEQYF	TGTGCCAGCAGTATCCACTCCACAAAAAGCTCCTACGAGCAGTACTTC
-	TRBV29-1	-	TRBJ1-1	CSVGRDTEAFF	TGCAGCGTAGGGAGGGACACTGAAGCTTTCTTT
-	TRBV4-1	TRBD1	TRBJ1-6	CASSPFRGLWSNSPLHF	TGCGCCAGCAGCCCCTTCAGGGGGCTGTGGTCAAATTCACCCCTCCACTTT
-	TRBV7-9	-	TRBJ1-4	CASSFEFGPTNEKLFF	TGTGCCAGCAGCTTTGAGTTCGGTCCAACTAATGAAAAACTGTTTTTT
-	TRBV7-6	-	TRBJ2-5	CASSRREETQYF	TGTGCCAGCAGCCGCAGGGAGGAGACCCAGTACTTC
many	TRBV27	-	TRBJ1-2	CASSPTGTQSYGYTF	TGTGCCAGCAGTCCCACCGGGACCCAGAGCTATGGCTACACCTTC
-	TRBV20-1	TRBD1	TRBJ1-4	CSASNHRGSGEKLFF	TGCAGTGCTTCCAACCACAGGGGAAGCGGGGAAAAACTGTTTTTT
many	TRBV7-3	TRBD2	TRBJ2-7	CASSSAWGGEQYF	TGTGCCAGCAGCTCGGCATGGGGGGGCGAGCAGTACTTC
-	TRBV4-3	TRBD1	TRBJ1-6	CASSQGTGGLQDSPLRF	TGCGCCAGCAGCCAAGGGACAGGGGGACTCCAAGATTCACCCCTCCGCTTT